This paragraph covers one TCR beta chain sequence. The data were taken from a study of blood T cell repertoires in COVID-19. Study overall: Researchers got acute and convalescent COVID-19 samples from the United States, Italy and Spain.

Participants' own reports of clinical history determined their cohort assignment. Germline CDR1 MNHEY, CDR2 SMNVEV (reference sequence). The CDR3 spans 14 residues. Trimming removed 6 bases at V and 7 bases at J, with 15 bases between. Under the authors' procedure: Amplification with reference gene primers provided the estimates of nucleated cell counts. Repertoires were generated with immunoSEQ multiplex PCR, while TCRdb's copy carries only in-frame clones and drops some. V, J and clone size reflect that table, while D and trimming were determined from the DNA. This table has 350,000 to 400,000 clones, about 87% appearing once.

The chain carries TRBV27 and TRBJ2-2, with a possible D match to TRBD1 (6 bases). The clonotype originates from a man in his forties in a cohort exposed to, infected with or recovered from COVID-19 (not recorded which). The sequencing input was PBMCs or T cells enriched from blood (not recorded which). Here the CDR3 reads CASSPMGASGELFF. In nucleotides, the CDR3 is TGTGCCAGCAGCCCGATGGGGGCGAGCGGGGAGCTGTTTTTT.